This is a list of T cell receptor beta chains from one sample in a study of CD8 T cells in ankylosing spondylitis. TCRdb analysed the 5' RACE reads with MiXCR anew, one entry per CDR3 protein. The sample carries some 840,000 distinct CDR3 sequences, around 11% recorded once. Specimen: blood, either unsorted or a sorted T cell fraction (not recorded which). The receptors derive from a male donor with ankylosing spondylitis. The conserved cysteine and the conserved F or W are not part of the CDR3 here.

CDR3aa | j_gene | v_gene
SATLGQGVNYGYT | TRBJ1-2 | TRBV20-1
ASSITGPDGYT | TRBJ1-2 | TRBV2
ASREGGPGANVLT | TRBJ2-6 | TRBV6-2/TRBV6-3
ATSRARGEGGQY | TRBJ2-7 | TRBV15
SVQGQGVYEQY | TRBJ2-7 | TRBV29-1
ASSEASLDEQF | TRBJ2-1 | TRBV6-1
SATGEVRETQY | TRBJ2-5 | TRBV20-1
ASSGHRGRVSGTQY | TRBJ2-5 | TRBV6-2/TRBV6-3
ASSLMGQESTGELF | TRBJ2-2 | TRBV5-1
ATSRGLGTEAF | TRBJ1-1 | TRBV15
SVLPGQGAYEQY | TRBJ2-7 | TRBV29-1
ASRLTGDPEAF | TRBJ1-1 | TRBV7-2
ASSFGQWEVET | TRBJ1-2 | TRBV7-9
ASSLPGGYYEQY | TRBJ2-7 | TRBV28
SASTSGSGQETQY | TRBJ2-5 | TRBV20-1
ASSQDMTGGTEAF | TRBJ1-1 | TRBV4-3
AGRDTGELF | TRBJ2-2 | TRBV7-1
ASSQPLDGSSYNEQF | TRBJ2-1 | TRBV13
ASSFSYTGTGGDGYT | TRBJ1-2 | TRBV18
ASSVLEISSYNEQF | TRBJ2-1 | TRBV6-1
SAPHYDNEKLF | TRBJ1-4 | TRBV20-1
SASLGAYNEQF | TRBJ2-1 | TRBV20-1
ASSLVLGLYSPLH | TRBJ1-6 | TRBV7-2
ASSSSSPYNEQF | TRBJ2-1 | TRBV12-3/TRBV12-4
ASSRKITTENTEAF | TRBJ1-1 | TRBV4-3
SARVLRARETQY | TRBJ2-5 | TRBV20-1
ASRTQAANEKLF | TRBJ1-4 | TRBV27
ASSQVGGGPYNEQF | TRBJ2-1 | TRBV4-3
ASSLGGLAEQF | TRBJ2-1 | TRBV5-1
ASRAGPLYEQY | TRBJ2-7 | TRBV28
ASSLVSGLGNTEAF | TRBJ1-1 | TRBV5-1
ASSQARTGAYNEQF | TRBJ2-1 | TRBV4-3
ASGKANVLT | TRBJ2-6 | TRBV7-9
ASSFKDEKF | TRBJ2-1 | TRBV27
ASSLVGSLSYEQY | TRBJ2-7 | TRBV5-1